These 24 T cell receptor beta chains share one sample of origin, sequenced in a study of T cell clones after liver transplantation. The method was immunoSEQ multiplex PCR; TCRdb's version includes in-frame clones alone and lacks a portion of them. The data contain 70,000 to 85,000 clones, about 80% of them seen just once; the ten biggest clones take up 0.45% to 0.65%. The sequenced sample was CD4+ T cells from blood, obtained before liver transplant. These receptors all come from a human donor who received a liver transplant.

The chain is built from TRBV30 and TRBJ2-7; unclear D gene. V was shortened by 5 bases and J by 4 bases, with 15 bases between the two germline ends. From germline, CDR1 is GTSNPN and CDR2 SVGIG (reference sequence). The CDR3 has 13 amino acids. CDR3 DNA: TGTGCCTGGTCCATAGGGTTAAGGTACGAGCAGTACTTC. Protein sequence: CAWSIGLRYEQYF.

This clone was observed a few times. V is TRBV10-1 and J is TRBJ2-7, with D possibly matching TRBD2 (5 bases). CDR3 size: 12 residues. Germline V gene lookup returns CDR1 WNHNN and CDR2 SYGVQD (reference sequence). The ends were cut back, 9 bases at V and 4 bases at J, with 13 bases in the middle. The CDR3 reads CARRRRRYEQYF. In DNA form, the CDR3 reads TGCGCCAGGAGGCGGAGGCGTTACGAGCAGTACTTC.

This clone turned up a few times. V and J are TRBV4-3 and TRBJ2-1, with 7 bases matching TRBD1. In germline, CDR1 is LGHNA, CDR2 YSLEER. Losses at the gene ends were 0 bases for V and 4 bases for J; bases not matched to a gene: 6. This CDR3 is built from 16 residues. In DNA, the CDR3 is TGCGCCAGCAGCCAAGAAAGGGGGCTCAGGTACAATGAGCAGTTCTTC. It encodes CASSQERGLRYNEQFF.

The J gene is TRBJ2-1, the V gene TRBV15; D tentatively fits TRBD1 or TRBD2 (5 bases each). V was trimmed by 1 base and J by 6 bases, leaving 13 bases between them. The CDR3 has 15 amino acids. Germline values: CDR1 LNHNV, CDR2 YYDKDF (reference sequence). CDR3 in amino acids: CATSRAGLVSNEQFF. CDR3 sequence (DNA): TGTGCCACCAGCAGAGCGGGGCTAGTCAGCAATGAGCAGTTCTTC.

CDR3 sequence reads: CASSLKPGVLGEQYF. The DNA of the CDR3 is TGTGCCAGCAGTTTAAAGCCAGGGGTTTTGGGCGAGCAGTACTTC. The chain is built from TRBV27 and TRBJ2-7; a possible D gene is TRBD1 (6 bases). Germline V gene lookup returns CDR1 MNHEY and CDR2 SMNVEV (reference sequence). Trimming left V 2 bases short and J 6 bases short, with 17 bases between. CDR3 size: 15 residues.

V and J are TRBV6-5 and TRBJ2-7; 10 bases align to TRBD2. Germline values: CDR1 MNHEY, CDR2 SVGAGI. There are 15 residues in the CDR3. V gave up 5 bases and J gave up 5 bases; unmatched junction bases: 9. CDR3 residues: CASSASGRAFHEQYF. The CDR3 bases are TGTGCCAGCAGTGCCAGCGGGAGGGCCTTCCACGAGCAGTACTTC.

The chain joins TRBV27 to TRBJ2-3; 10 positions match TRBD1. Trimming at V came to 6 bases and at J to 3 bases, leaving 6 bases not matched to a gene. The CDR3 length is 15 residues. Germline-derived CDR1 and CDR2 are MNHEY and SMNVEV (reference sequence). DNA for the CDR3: TGTGCCAGCAGCAGACAGGGGGCAGTGACAGATACGCAGTATTTT. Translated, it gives CASSRQGAVTDTQYF.

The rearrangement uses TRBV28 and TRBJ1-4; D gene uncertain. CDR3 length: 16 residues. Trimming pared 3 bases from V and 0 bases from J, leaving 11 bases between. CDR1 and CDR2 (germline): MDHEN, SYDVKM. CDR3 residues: CASSFTHGTTNEKLFF. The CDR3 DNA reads TGTGCCAGCAGTTTCACTCACGGGACAACTAATGAAAAACTGTTTTTT.

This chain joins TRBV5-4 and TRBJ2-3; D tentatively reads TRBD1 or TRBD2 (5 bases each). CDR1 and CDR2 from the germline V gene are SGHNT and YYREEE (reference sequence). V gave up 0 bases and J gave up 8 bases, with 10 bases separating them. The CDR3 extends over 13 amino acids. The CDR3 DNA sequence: TGTGCCAGCAGCTTGGTGGGGGATGGTACGCAGTATTTT. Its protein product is CASSLVGDGTQYF.

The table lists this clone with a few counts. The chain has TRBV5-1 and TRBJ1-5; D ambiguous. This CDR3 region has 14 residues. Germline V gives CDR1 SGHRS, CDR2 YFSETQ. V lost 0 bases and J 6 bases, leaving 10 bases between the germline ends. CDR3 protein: CASSLVRGAQPQHF. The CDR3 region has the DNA TGCGCCAGCAGCTTGGTACGAGGAGCTCAGCCCCAGCATTTT.

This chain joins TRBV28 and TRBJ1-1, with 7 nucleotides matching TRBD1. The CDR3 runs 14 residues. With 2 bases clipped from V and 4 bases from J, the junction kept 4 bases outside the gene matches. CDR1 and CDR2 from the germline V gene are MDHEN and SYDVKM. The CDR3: CASSLPGTATEAFF. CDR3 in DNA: TGTGCCAGCAGTTTACCCGGGACAGCCACTGAAGCTTTCTTT.

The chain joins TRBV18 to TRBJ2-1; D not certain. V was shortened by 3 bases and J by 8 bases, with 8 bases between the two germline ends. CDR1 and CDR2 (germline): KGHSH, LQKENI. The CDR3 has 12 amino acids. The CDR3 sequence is CASSPLGDEQFF. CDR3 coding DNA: TGTGCCAGCTCACCTTTAGGCGATGAGCAGTTCTTC.

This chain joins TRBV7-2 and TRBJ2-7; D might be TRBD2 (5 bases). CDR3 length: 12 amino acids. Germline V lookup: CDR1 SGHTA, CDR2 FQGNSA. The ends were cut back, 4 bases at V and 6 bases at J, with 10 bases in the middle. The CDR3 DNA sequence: TGTGCCAGCAGCTATGAGAGGGCCGAGCAGTACTTC. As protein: CASSYERAEQYF.

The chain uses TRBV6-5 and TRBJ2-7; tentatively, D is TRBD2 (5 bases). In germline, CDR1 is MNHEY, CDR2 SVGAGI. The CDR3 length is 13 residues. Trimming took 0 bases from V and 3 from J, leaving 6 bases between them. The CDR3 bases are TGTGCCAGCAGTTACTCGAGGGACTACGAGCAGTACTTC. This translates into CASSYSRDYEQYF.

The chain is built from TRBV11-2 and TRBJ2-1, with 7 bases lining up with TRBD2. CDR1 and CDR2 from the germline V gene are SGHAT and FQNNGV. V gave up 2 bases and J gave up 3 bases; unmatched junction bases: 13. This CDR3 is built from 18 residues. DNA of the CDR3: TGTGCCAGCAGCTTATTAGCTGGTAGAAGCGGGGTCTACAATGAGCAGTTCTTC. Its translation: CASSLLAGRSGVYNEQFF.

The CDR3 here is CASRSQAGAYEQFF. The DNA of the CDR3 is TGTGCCAGTAGATCCCAAGCGGGAGCGTATGAGCAGTTCTTC. The chain joins TRBV19 to TRBJ2-1; 8 positions agree with TRBD2. After removal of 6 bases from V and 8 bases from J, the junction contained 9 bases not matched to a gene. The germline gives CDR1 LNHDA, CDR2 SQIVND (reference sequence). The CDR3 loop spans 14 amino acids.

CDR3 protein: CASSSIGQGGPYGYTF. In DNA form, the CDR3 reads TGTGCCAGCAGCTCAATCGGACAGGGCGGTCCCTATGGCTACACCTTC. This sequence joins TRBV11-2 and TRBJ1-2; 8 bases map to TRBD1. Germline CDR1 and CDR2: SGHAT and FQNNGV. The CDR3 extends over 16 amino acids. Trimming cost V 4 bases and J 4 bases; bases outside gene matches: 11.

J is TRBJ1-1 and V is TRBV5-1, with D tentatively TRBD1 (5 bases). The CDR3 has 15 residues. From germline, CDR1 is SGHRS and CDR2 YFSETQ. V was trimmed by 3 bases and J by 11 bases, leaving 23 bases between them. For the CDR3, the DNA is TGCGCCAGCAGCTCGGCATCCCAAGGCAGGGTAGGGGCTTTCTTT. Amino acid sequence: CASSSASQGRVGAFF.

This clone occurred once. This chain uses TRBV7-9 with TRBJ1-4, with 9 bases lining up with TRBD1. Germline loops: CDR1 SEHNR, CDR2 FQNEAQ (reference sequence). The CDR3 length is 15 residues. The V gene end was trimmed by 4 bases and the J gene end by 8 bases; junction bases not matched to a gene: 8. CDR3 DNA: TGTGCCAGCAGCTCCCCCGGGACAGGGAGCGAAAAACTGTTTTTT. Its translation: CASSSPGTGSEKLFF.

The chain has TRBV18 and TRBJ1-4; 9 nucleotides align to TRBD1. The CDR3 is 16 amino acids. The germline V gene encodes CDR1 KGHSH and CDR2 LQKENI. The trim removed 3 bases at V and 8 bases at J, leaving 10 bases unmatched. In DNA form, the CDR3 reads TGTGCCAGCTCACCCACAGGGGGCGCGGATGACGAAAAACTGTTTTTT. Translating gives CASSPTGGADDEKLFF.

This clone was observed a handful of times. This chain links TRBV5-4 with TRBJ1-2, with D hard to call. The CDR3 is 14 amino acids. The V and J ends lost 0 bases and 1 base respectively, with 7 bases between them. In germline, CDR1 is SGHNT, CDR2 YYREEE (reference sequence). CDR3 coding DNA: TGTGCCAGCAGCTTGGAAGGGTTTAACTATGGCTACACCTTC. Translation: CASSLEGFNYGYTF.

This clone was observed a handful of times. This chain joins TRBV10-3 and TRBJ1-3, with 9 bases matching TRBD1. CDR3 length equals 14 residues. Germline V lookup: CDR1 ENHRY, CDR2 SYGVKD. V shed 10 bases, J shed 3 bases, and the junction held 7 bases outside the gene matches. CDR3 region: CATEQGASGNTIYF. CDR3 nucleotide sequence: TGTGCCACCGAACAGGGGGCAAGTGGAAACACCATATATTTT.

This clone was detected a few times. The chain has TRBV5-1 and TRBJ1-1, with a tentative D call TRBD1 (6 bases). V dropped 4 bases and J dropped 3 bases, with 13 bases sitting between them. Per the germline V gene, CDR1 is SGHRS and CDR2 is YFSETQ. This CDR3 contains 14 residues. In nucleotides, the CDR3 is TGCGCCAGCAGCCCCTCAGGGGCGGACACTGAAGCTTTCTTT. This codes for CASSPSGADTEAFF.

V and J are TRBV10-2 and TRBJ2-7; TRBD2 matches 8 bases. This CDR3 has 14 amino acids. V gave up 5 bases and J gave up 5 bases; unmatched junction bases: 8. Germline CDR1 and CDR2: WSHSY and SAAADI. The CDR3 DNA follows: TGCGCCAGCAGTAGAAGCGGGAGTGGAAACGAGCAGTACTTC. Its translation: CASSRSGSGNEQYF.